This record looks at one TCR beta chain sequence and its context. The sample belongs to a study of control samples from healthy donors and cancer patients. The length of the CDR3 is 15 residues. The germline V gene encodes CDR1 SGHRS and CDR2 YFSETQ. V shed 4 bases, J shed 7 bases, and the junction held 8 bases outside the gene matches. Sequencing was performed with immunoSEQ multiplex PCR; in TCRdb, only in-frame clones are kept and a portion is missing. This table holds some 200,000 clones, about nine tenths found once. This receptor was taken from a woman in her twenties or thirties in good health. The chain has TRBV5-1 and TRBJ1-6; 7 bases match TRBD1. Sequences were obtained from blood. The CDR3 bases are TGCGCCAGCAGCCTGACAGGGTTAGACAATTCACCCCTCCACTTT. It codes for CASSLTGLDNSPLHF.